At least ten counts were recorded for the clone carrying this T cell receptor (beta chain). MiXCR reprocessed the PCR reads for TCRdb. The sample contains 14,000 to 15,000 clones, roughly 25% of which appear only once. The CDR3 contains 13 residues. The germline V and J ends were trimmed by 3 bases and 4 bases, with 7 bases remaining between them. The germline V gene encodes CDR1 LGHDT and CDR2 YNNKEL (reference sequence). The data stem from a study of metastatic and nonmetastatic thyroid tumors. No patient had received any treatment before thyroid surgery. The specimen sequenced was tumor tissue. This rearrangement joins TRBV3-1 to TRBJ2-1; D is unclear. The clonotype was recovered from a female donor with papillary thyroid cancer or a benign thyroid nodule (not recorded which). Some clones in this sample may be carry-over from other donors' samples. The CDR3 sequence is CASSQGYYNEQFF. The CDR3 DNA sequence: TGTGCCAGCAGCCAGGGTTATTACAATGAGCAGTTCTTC.